The rows below give T cell receptor beta chains drawn from one sample of a study of human T cells and chemical hapten exposure. TCRdb analysed the RACE reads with MiXCR anew, one entry per CDR3 protein. The data hold approximately 260,000 distinct CDR3 sequences, with roughly 8.9% observed a single time. The sample here was whole blood, taken in connection with sensitization to the hapten diphenylcyclopropenone (DPC). The receptors stem from a woman aged 40 to 50 with alopecia areata. Some clones in this sample may be carry-over from other donors' samples. Both conserved end residues are part of each CDR3. A D gene is named only where the DNA matches it firmly. Clone size appears in some rows only: once, few, many, or a class for an expanded clone.

V gene,clone size,J gene,D gene,CDR3 DNA,CDR3 protein
TRBV6-1,few,TRBJ2-1,TRBD1,TGTGCCAGCAGTAAGCCCCAGGGGGATGAGCAGTTCTTC,CASSKPQGDEQFF
TRBV4-3,-,TRBJ2-1,TRBD2,TGCGCCAGCAGCCAAGATACAAGGACTAGGAGGAATGAGCAGTTCTTC,CASSQDTRTRRNEQFF
TRBV19,few,TRBJ2-1,TRBD1,TGTGCCAGTAACGGACAGGGAGTGGTCAATGAGCAGTTCTTC,CASNGQGVVNEQFF
TRBV6-1,many,TRBJ2-3,-,TGTGCCAGCAGTGAAGGGCAGGGGCCAGATACGCAGTATTTT,CASSEGQGPDTQYF
TRBV20-1,few,TRBJ2-1,-,TGCAGTGCTAGAGGGCCCAATGAGCAGTTCTTC,CSARGPNEQFF
TRBV18,-,TRBJ2-7,-,TGTGCCAGCTCCCAGGACCGGACCTACGAGCAGTACTTC,CASSQDRTYEQYF
TRBV27,few,TRBJ2-7,-,TGTGCCAGCAGTTACGGTCGATACTCCTACGAGCAGTACTTC,CASSYGRYSYEQYF
TRBV27,few,TRBJ2-7,-,TGTGCCAGCAGTTCCCGGACCTACGAGCAGTACTTC,CASSSRTYEQYF
TRBV7-2,-,TRBJ1-4,-,TGTGCCAGCAGCCGGGTGCAGCTTAATGAAAAACTGTTTTTT,CASSRVQLNEKLFF
TRBV12-3/TRBV12-4,many,TRBJ2-1,-,TGTGCCAGCACTTCCACGGTGATCGATAGTGAGCAGTTCTTC,CASTSTVIDSEQFF
TRBV12-3/TRBV12-4,-,TRBJ2-1,-,TGTGCCAGCAGGTCCTCAGGGGGACTTGACAATGAGCAGTTCTTC,CASRSSGGLDNEQFF
TRBV6-2/TRBV6-3,-,TRBJ2-3,-,TGTGCCAGCAGAACTCCCCCGAATACGCAGTATTTT,CASRTPPNTQYF
TRBV5-4,-,TRBJ2-1,-,TGTGCCAGCAGCTCCAAGGAGCGGAGCTACAATGAGCAGTTCTTC,CASSSKERSYNEQFF
TRBV28,-,TRBJ1-6,-,TGTGCCAGCAGTTCCCGGCGGGCCGGAAATTCACCCCTCCACTTT,CASSSRRAGNSPLHF
TRBV14,-,TRBJ1-2,-,TGTGCCAGCAGCCCACAAGCCGACTATGGCTACACCTTC,CASSPQADYGYTF
TRBV29-1,many,TRBJ1-4,-,TGCAGCGTACTCAGGGAGTCTAATGAAAAACTGTTTTTT,CSVLRESNEKLFF
TRBV7-6,many,TRBJ2-5,-,TGTGCCAGCAGCTCCTCGCCATCCTACGCGGGGGAGACCCAGTACTTC,CASSSSPSYAGETQYF
TRBV19,many,TRBJ1-2,TRBD1,TGTGCCAGTAGTATGAGGCAGGGGGCGAGAAGTGATGGCTACACCTTC,CASSMRQGARSDGYTF
TRBV6-2/TRBV6-3,-,TRBJ2-7,-,TGTGCCAGCAGTTACTCGGGGGTGGAGGACTACGAGCAGTACTTC,CASSYSGVEDYEQYF
TRBV6-5,few,TRBJ2-7,TRBD2,TGTGCCAGCAGTTATAGCGGGAGGGCCCACGAGCAGTACTTC,CASSYSGRAHEQYF
TRBV7-9,-,TRBJ2-3,-,TGTGCCAGCAGCTTAGTCGTCCGACCCGCAGATACGCAGTATTTT,CASSLVVRPADTQYF
TRBV7-2,-,TRBJ2-1,TRBD2,TGTGCCAGCAGCTTTTTAGGCGGGAGGGCAAGCTACAATGAGCAGTTCTTC,CASSFLGGRASYNEQFF
TRBV29-1,few,TRBJ2-7,-,TGCAGCGTCAACGCAACAGGGCCCCTCTACGAGCAGTACTTC,CSVNATGPLYEQYF
TRBV7-2,many,TRBJ1-5,-,TGTGCCAGCAGCTTAGACGGCTATCAGCCCCAGCATTTT,CASSLDGYQPQHF
TRBV11-2,-,TRBJ2-1,TRBD2,TGTGCCAGCAGCTTAATGATAGCGGGAGGAGGAGAGCCGTTCTTC,CASSLMIAGGGEPFF
TRBV28,many,TRBJ1-2,-,TGTGCCAGCAGTATACAGGGCTATGGCTACACCTTC,CASSIQGYGYTF
TRBV6-5,-,TRBJ2-5,TRBD2,TGTGCCAGCAGTTACTCGGCCAGCGGGAGAGAGACCCAGTACTTC,CASSYSASGRETQYF
TRBV7-9,many,TRBJ1-1,-,TGTGCCAGCAGCTTCCTCTGGGGAATCCCAGCTTTCTTT,CASSFLWGIPAFF
TRBV7-9,-,TRBJ1-4,-,TGTGCCAGCAGCTTAGGCAGGGGAGCGGATGAAAAACTGTTTTTT,CASSLGRGADEKLFF
TRBV20-1,few,TRBJ2-3,TRBD1,TGCAGTGCTCGGAAGACAGGGATGGCAGATACGCAGTATTTT,CSARKTGMADTQYF
TRBV9,-,TRBJ2-3,TRBD2,TGTGCCAGCAGCGTGGGAAAGACTAGCGGGAGCACAGATACGCAGTATTTT,CASSVGKTSGSTDTQYF
TRBV6-2/TRBV6-3,few,TRBJ2-1,-,TGTGCCAGCAGCCGCGGTACCTCGAGGCAGTTCTTC,CASSRGTSRQFF
TRBV6-6,-,TRBJ1-2,-,TGTGCCGGCACTCTACGACTTGACAGTTCCTATGGCTACACCTTC,CAGTLRLDSSYGYTF
TRBV7-2,-,TRBJ2-1,TRBD1,TGTGCCAGCAGCCCACGACAGGGGGCTCAGAGCAATGAGCAGTTCTTC,CASSPRQGAQSNEQFF
TRBV12-3/TRBV12-4,-,TRBJ2-7,-,TGTGCCAGCAGTTTTTTGTCTAGCCGGGCCAACGAGCAGTACTTC,CASSFLSSRANEQYF
TRBV4-2,once,TRBJ1-4,TRBD1,TGTGCCAGCAGTCGGACAGGTGTTGAAAAACTGTTTTTT,CASSRTGVEKLFF
TRBV14,-,TRBJ1-2,-,TGTGCCAGCAGCCAAGATACGGCGGATTCGTATGGCTACACCTTC,CASSQDTADSYGYTF
TRBV12-3/TRBV12-4,few,TRBJ2-7,-,TGTGCCAGCAGTTCGGTTATTACAGGGCGGGAGCAGTACTTC,CASSSVITGREQYF
TRBV5-1,-,TRBJ2-1,-,TGCGCCAGCACCCGGGCTCCACCAAACAATGAGCAGTTCTTC,CASTRAPPNNEQFF
TRBV6-2/TRBV6-3,few,TRBJ2-2,TRBD1,TGTGCCAGCAGTTACCCAGGGGGCTCCGGGGAGCTGTTTTTT,CASSYPGGSGELFF
TRBV6-5,-,TRBJ2-5,-,TGTGCCAGCAGTCCGCGGCCCGGTGGACAAGAGACCCAGTACTTC,CASSPRPGGQETQYF
TRBV28,-,TRBJ2-7,-,TGTGCCAGCAGTTCCTGGGGACGGGAGCAGTACTTC,CASSSWGREQYF
TRBV20-1,few,TRBJ2-1,-,TGCAGTGCTCCTCAGGGTCAGGGAGCGAATGAGCAGTTCTTC,CSAPQGQGANEQFF
TRBV29-1,few,TRBJ2-1,TRBD2,TGCAGCGCCAGAGGAGCGGGAGCGGGGGAGCAGTTCTTC,CSARGAGAGEQFF
TRBV6-5,-,TRBJ2-7,-,TGTGCCAGCAGTTACGGTGGAGGGGACTACGAGCAGTACTTC,CASSYGGGDYEQYF
TRBV28,many,TRBJ1-4,-,TGTGCCAGCAGTTTATCGGACGGTAATGAAAAACTGTTTTTT,CASSLSDGNEKLFF
TRBV25-1,few,TRBJ1-3,-,TGTGCCAGCAGCCCGACAGGTCCTGGAAACACCATATATTTT,CASSPTGPGNTIYF
TRBV4-3,-,TRBJ1-6,-,TGCGCCAGCAGCCAAGACGGGCTGGAGAATTCACCCCTCCACTTT,CASSQDGLENSPLHF
TRBV20-1,-,TRBJ1-2,-,TGCAGTGCTAGCGTCCAGGGCAACAGGAACTATGGCTACACCTTC,CSASVQGNRNYGYTF
TRBV6-6,-,TRBJ1-1,-,TGTGCCAGCAGTCCACCCGGACAGCCAAACACTGAAGCTTTCTTT,CASSPPGQPNTEAFF